This T cell receptor beta chain was identified during a study of siplizumab effects on memory and regulatory T cells. Whole-study results and caveats: Memory cells seemed less diverse than naive T cells, which seemed major alloresponse contributors.

The germline V gene encodes CDR1 SGHTA and CDR2 FQGTGA. The CDR3 covers 16 residues. The V end was cut by 5 bases, the J end by 1 base, with 14 bases between. Notes on this clone: What it recognizes is unknown.

The repertoire was sequenced with immunoSEQ multiplex PCR; TCRdb's copy has only in-frame clones and lacks some. The sample holds 100,000 or so clones; 80% to 95% are singletons and the top ten take about 11%. The clonotype comes from a human donor in good health. This sequence joins TRBV7-3 and TRBJ2-2; tentative D call: TRBD2 (6 bases). Material for sequencing was non-Treg CD4+ T cells sorted from blood. The CDR3 region has the DNA TGTGCCAGCAGCACAGAGGAGCGGGTGAACACCGGGGAGCTGTTTTTT. Residues: CASSTEERVNTGELFF.